Each of the 3 T cell receptor beta chains below was sequenced from the same sample in a study of a mutant IDH1 vaccine in newly diagnosed glioma. Only in-frame clones appear in the TCRdb table, and some are missing; sequencing was by immunoSEQ multiplex PCR. This table holds tens of thousands of clones, about nine tenths found once. Time point indicated: baseline, week 1 (first vaccination visit). Regarding treatment: pre-vaccination baseline after standard-of-care therapy. Source: PBMCs, taken from a glioma patient treated with radiotherapy, temozolomide or both. The receptors stem from a man aged 18-30 years with glioma.

The gene calls are TRBV28 and TRBJ1-1; 8 bases line up with TRBD1. The germline V gene encodes CDR1 MDHEN and CDR2 SYDVKM. The V gene end was trimmed by 6 bases and the J gene end by 4 bases; junction bases not matched to a gene: 7. This CDR3 has 14 residues. This CDR3 is CASRDREWGTEAFF. The CDR3 coding sequence is TGTGCCAGCAGGGACAGGGAGTGGGGCACTGAAGCTTTCTTT.

The V gene is TRBV13, the J gene TRBJ2-3, with a possible D match to TRBD1 (5 bases). The CDR3 loop spans 11 amino acids. V shed 11 bases and J shed 1 base, with 7 bases lying between them. Germline V CDR1 and CDR2: PRHDT, FYEKMQ (reference sequence). CDR3 region: CAGACTDTQYF. CDR3 coding DNA: TGTGCCGGGGCGTGCACAGATACGCAGTATTTT.

The chain links TRBV4-3 to TRBJ2-3; 11 bases are a match to TRBD2. The V segment lost 1 base and the J segment 1 base; nucleotides outside the gene matches: 4. CDR1 is LGHNA and CDR2 is YSLEER in the germline V gene. The CDR3 consists of 17 residues. The CDR3 is CASSQAIAGGGTDTQYF. DNA of the CDR3: TGCGCCAGCAGCCAAGCCATAGCGGGAGGGGGCACAGATACGCAGTATTTT.